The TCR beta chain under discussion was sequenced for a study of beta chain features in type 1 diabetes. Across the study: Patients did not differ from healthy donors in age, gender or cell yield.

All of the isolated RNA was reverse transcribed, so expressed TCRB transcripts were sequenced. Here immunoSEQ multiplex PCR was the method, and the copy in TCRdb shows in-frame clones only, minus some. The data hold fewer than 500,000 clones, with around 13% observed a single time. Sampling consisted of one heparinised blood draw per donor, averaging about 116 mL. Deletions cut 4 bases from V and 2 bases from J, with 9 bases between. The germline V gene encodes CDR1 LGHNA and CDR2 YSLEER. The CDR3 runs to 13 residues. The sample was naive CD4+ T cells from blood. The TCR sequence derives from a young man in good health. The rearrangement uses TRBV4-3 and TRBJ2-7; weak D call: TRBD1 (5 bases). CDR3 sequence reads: CASSPQVTYEQYF. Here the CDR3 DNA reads TGCGCCAGCAGCCCACAGGTTACCTACGAGCAGTACTTC.